This T cell receptor (beta chain) was identified in a study of human T cells and chemical hapten exposure. Points from the study as a whole: Among TCRs, those above 1 in 1000 frequency were unaffected by DPC sensitization.

Time point of the sample: healthy volunteer bleed at 2 weeks. Sequencing started from total RNA isolated from unfractionated whole blood. TCRdb re-called the RACE reads through MiXCR, storing one row per CDR3 protein. The sample has under 95,000 distinct CDR3 sequences, about 8.8% seen once; the top ten hold 2.5% to 3.5%. This clonotype appeared once. Its antigen remains unidentified. The sample comprised whole blood. The receptor was isolated from a female donor in good health. Some clones in this sample may be carry-over from other donors' samples.

The chain's CDR3 is CASRQYGAGELFF. In DNA form, the CDR3 reads TGTGCCAGCCGACAATATGGGGCCGGGGAGCTGTTTTTT. This sequence joins TRBV19 and TRBJ2-2; no clear D. The germline CDR1 and CDR2 sequences are LNHDA and SQIVND (reference sequence). V was trimmed by 9 bases and J by 6 bases, leaving 14 bases between them. The CDR3 covers 13 residues. Full variable domain (missing parts from reference TRBV19 and TRBJ2-2): DGGITQSPKYLFRKEGQNVTLSCEQNLNHDAMYWYRQDPGQGLRLIYYSQIVNDFQKGDIAEGYSVSREKKESFPLTVTSAQKNPTAFYLCASRQYGAGELFFGEGSRLTVL.